This T cell receptor beta chain appears in the sequencing data of a study of CD8 T cells in Susac syndrome. In the study overall: There were Susac syndrome patients who were therapy-naive at blood draw, others on corticosteroids, and others on intravenous immunoglobulin alone.

Study-wide findings and caveats: The greatest CD8+ clonal expansion in Susac occurred in TEMRA cells and in active patients.

The CDR3 is 15 residues long. Germline loops: CDR1 MNHEY, CDR2 SMNVEV (reference sequence). Trimming shortened V by 5 bases and J by 0 bases, and 13 bases separated the two germline ends. With regard to this clonotype: As yet, its antigen is unknown.

cDNA came from approximately 0.5 to 1 ug RNA primed by random hexamers. One entry per CDR3 protein results from TCRdb running MiXCR on the immunoSEQ multiplex PCR reads. The data show 95,000 to 150,000 distinct CDR3 sequences, about 94% seen once. The J gene is TRBJ1-1, the V gene TRBV27; D uncertain. The sequencing input was CD8+ T cells from PBMCs. This sequence originates from a human donor with Susac syndrome. The CDR3 sequence: CASSTRGGMNTEAFF. CDR3 sequence (DNA): TGTGCCAGCAGTACCCGCGGAGGGATGAACACTGAAGCTTTCTTT.